The 9 T cell receptor beta chains listed next were all sequenced from one sample in a study of T cell clonality in common variable immunodeficiency. Only in-frame clones appear in the TCRdb table, and some are missing; sequencing was by immunoSEQ multiplex PCR. This set yields over 35,000 clones and no singletons; the top ten hold 9.5%. Sequenced material: peripheral blood mononuclear cells. These receptor sequences come from a person aged 18 to 70 in good health.

This clone occurred many times. The missing CDR3 end, 3 residues past where the read stops, is filled in from the germline J gene. The gene calls are TRBV7-2 and TRBJ2-7, with a weak D call TRBD2 (6 bases). The V and J ends lost 0 bases and 0 bases respectively, with 6 bases between them. Looked up from germline, CDR1 is SGHTA and CDR2 is FQGNSA. The CDR3 runs 14 residues. The CDR3 is CASSLARGSYEQYF. The CDR3 bases that were read are TGTGCCAGCAGCTTAGCGCGGGGCTCCTACGAG.

The table lists this clone with many counts. The read terminates 3 residues ahead of where the CDR3 ends, so the germline J gene completes it. J is TRBJ2-7 and V is TRBV20-1; TRBD2 is a possible D gene (6 bases). The V gene's germline CDR1 is DFQATT and CDR2 SNEGSKA (reference sequence). V lost 3 bases and J lost 2, with 11 bases in between. This CDR3 is built from 13 residues. The DNA read from the CDR3 is TGCAGTGCTAGGGGCGGGGCCACCTACGAG. Its protein product is CSARGGATYE. The entire CDR3 protein is CSARGGATYEQYF.

There are many counts of this clone. Read data end 3 residues before the CDR3 end; the end is taken from the germline J gene. The chain couples TRBV5-4 to TRBJ1-2, with D possibly matching TRBD1 (6 bases). V shed 1 base and J shed 2 bases, with 6 bases lying between them. This CDR3 is built from 13 residues. Germline CDR1 and CDR2: SGHNT and YYREEE (reference sequence). This CDR3 is CASSLRGNYGYTF. The CDR3 DNA, read in part, is TGTGCCAGCAGCTTGAGGGGGAACTATGGC.

This clone was seen repeatedly, ten times or more. The sequence runs out 3 residues before the end of the CDR3; the remainder is reconstructed from the germline J gene. The chain couples TRBV6-2 or TRBV6-3 to TRBJ2-6, with TRBD1 as a possible D gene (5 bases). The CDR3 runs to 12 residues. CDR1 MNHEY and CDR2 SVGEGT come from the germline V gene. The V end lost 6 bases, the J end lost 9 bases, and 9 bases lay between the germline ends. The CDR3 spells CASSSTGNVLTF. The part of the CDR3 DNA that was read is TGTGCCAGCAGCAGCACAGGCAACGTC.

Many counts were recorded for this clone. Read data end 3 residues before the CDR3 end; the end is taken from the germline J gene. This chain links TRBV5-5 with TRBJ1-1, with D possibly matching TRBD1 (5 bases). Germline V gene data show CDR1 as SGHKS and CDR2 as YYEKEE (reference sequence). CDR3 length: 13 amino acids. Trimming cost V 0 bases and J 4 bases, with 7 bases left between them. Partial CDR3 DNA: TGTGCCAGCAGCTTGGACGGGGGCACTGAA. Its protein product is CASSLDGGTE. The CDR3 in full is CASSLDGGTEAFF.

A word on this clone: Coverage ceases 3 residues before the CDR3 finishes, and the germline J gene fills in the end. The V call is TRBV10-2, the J call TRBJ1-2; 7 nucleotides match TRBD1. The germline V gene encodes CDR1 WSHSY and CDR2 SAAADI. With V trimmed by 3 bases and J by 6 bases, 10 bases remained unmatched. This CDR3 spans 15 amino acids. The CDR3 here is CASSDLQGLGHGYTF. CDR3 bases read: TGCGCCAGCAGTGACCTACAGGGGCTAGGGCATGGC.

Comment on this clone: The read terminates 3 residues ahead of where the CDR3 ends, so the germline J gene completes it. This sequence joins TRBV30 and TRBJ2-2, with D perhaps TRBD2 (6 bases). The germline gives CDR1 GTSNPN, CDR2 SVGIG (reference sequence). The V end was cut by 3 bases, the J end by 5 bases, with 13 bases between. This CDR3 spans 14 amino acids. The DNA read from the CDR3 is TGTGCCTGGAGCACCCCAGCGGGTACCGGGGAG. Protein sequence: CAWSTPAGTGE. In full, the CDR3 reads CAWSTPAGTGELFF.

This clone was counted at least ten times. Coverage ceases 3 residues before the CDR3 finishes, and the germline J gene fills in the end. The J gene is TRBJ2-5, the V gene TRBV7-9; 9 nucleotides match TRBD2. This CDR3 is 14 amino acids long. Germline CDR1 SEHNR, CDR2 FQNEAQ (reference sequence). V gave up 1 base and J gave up 5 bases; unmatched junction bases: 2. This CDR3 is CASSLGGRGETQYF. The covered CDR3 bases are TGTGCCAGCAGCTTAGGCGGGAGGGGGGAGACC.

On this clone itself: Coverage ceases 3 residues before the CDR3 finishes, and the germline J gene fills in the end. The chain links TRBV7-9 to TRBJ2-4; weak D call: TRBD2 (6 bases). CDR3 size: 15 residues. From germline, CDR1 is SEHNR and CDR2 FQNEAQ (reference sequence). The CDR3 DNA, read in part, is TGTGCCAGCAGCTTATCGGTACGGGGGTGGGATGGT. It is translated as CASSLSVRGWDG. From start to end, the CDR3 is CASSLSVRGWDGQYF.